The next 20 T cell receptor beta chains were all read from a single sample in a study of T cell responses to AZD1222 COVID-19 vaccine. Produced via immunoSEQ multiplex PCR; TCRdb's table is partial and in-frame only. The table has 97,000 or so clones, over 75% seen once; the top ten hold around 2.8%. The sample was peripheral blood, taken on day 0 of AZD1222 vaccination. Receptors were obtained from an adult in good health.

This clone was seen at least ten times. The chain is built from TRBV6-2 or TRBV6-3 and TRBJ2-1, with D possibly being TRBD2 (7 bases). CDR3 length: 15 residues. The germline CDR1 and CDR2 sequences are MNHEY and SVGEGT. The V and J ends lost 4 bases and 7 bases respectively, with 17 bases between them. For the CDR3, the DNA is TGTGCCAGCAGTTTTCAGCACGAGGGGGGGAATGAGCAGTTCTTC. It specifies CASSFQHEGGNEQFF.

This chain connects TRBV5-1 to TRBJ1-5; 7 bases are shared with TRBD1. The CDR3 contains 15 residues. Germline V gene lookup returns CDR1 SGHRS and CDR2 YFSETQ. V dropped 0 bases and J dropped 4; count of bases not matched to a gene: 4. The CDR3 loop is CASSLGDSRNQPQHF. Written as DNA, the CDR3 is TGCGCCAGCAGCTTGGGGGACAGCCGGAATCAGCCCCAGCATTTT.

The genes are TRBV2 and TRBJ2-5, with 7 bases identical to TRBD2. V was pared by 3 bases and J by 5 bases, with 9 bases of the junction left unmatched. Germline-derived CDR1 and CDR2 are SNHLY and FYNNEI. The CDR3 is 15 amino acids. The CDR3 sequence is CASSETGLRLETQYF. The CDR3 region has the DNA TGTGCCAGCAGTGAGACGGGACTAAGGTTGGAGACCCAGTACTTC.

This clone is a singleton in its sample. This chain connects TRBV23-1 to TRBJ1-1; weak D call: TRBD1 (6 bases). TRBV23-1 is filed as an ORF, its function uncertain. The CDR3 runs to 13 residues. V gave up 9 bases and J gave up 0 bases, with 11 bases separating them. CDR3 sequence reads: CASRGGMNTEAFF. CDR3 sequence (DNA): TGCGCCAGTAGGGGGGGGATGAACACTGAAGCTTTCTTT.

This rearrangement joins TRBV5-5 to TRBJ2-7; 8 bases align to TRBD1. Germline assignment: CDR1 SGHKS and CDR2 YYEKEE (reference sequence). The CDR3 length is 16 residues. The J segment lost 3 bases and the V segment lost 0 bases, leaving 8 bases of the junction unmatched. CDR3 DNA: TGTGCCAGCAGCTTGGCCGCTTCTACAGGGGGCTACGAGCAGTACTTC. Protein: CASSLAASTGGYEQYF.

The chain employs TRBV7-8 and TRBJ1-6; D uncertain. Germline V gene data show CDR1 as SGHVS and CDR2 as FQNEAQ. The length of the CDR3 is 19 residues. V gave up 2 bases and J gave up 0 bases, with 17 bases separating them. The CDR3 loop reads CASSLNREGRSSYNSPLHF. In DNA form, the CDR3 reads TGTGCCAGCAGCTTAAATCGGGAAGGGAGGAGCTCCTATAATTCACCCCTCCACTTT.

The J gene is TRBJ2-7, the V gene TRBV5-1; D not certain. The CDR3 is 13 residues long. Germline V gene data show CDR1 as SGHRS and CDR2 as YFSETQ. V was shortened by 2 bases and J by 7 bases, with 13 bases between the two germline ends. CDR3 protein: CASSLQLGGEQYF. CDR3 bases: TGCGCCAGCAGCTTACAGCTGGGTGGAGAGCAGTACTTC. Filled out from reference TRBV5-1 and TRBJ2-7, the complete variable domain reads KAGVTQTPRYLIKTRGQQVTLSCSPISGHRSVSWYQQTPGQGLQFLFEYFSETQRNKGNFPGRFSGRQFSNSRSEMNVSTLELGDSALYLCASSLQLGGEQYFGPGTRLTVT.

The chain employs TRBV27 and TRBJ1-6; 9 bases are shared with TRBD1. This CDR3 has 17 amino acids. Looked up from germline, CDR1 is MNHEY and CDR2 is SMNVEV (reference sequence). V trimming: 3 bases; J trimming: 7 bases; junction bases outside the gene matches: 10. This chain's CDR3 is CASSFHETGGGNSPLHF. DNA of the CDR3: TGTGCCAGCAGTTTTCATGAGACAGGGGGAGGGAATTCACCCCTCCACTTT.

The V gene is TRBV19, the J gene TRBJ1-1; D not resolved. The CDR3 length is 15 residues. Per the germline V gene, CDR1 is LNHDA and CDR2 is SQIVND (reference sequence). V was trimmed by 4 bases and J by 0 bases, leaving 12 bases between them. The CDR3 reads CASSTSGRLNTEAFF. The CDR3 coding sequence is TGTGCCAGTAGTACCTCCGGCAGATTGAACACTGAAGCTTTCTTT.

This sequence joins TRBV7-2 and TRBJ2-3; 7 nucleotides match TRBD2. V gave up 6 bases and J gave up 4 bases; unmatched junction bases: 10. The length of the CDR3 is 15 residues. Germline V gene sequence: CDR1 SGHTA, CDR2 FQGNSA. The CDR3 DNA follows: TGTGCCAGCAGTCTAGCGGTAGCGCGGGCAGATACGCAGTATTTT. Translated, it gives CASSLAVARADTQYF.

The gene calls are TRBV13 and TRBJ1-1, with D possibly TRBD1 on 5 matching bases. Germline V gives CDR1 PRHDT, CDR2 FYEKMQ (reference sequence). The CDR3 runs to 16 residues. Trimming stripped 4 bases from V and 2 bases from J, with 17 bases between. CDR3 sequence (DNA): TGTGCCAGCAGCTCGGATCGGATGGGGGGTAACACTGAAGCTTTCTTT. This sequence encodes CASSSDRMGGNTEAFF.

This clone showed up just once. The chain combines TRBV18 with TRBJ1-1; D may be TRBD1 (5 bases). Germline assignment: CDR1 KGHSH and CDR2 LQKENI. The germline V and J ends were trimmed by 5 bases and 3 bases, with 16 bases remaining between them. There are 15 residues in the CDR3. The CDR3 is CASSGGAARDTEAFF. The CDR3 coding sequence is TGTGCCAGCTCAGGCGGGGCGGCGAGGGACACTGAAGCTTTCTTT.

The CDR3 here is CAISEDRYTEAFF. CDR3 DNA: TGTGCCATCAGTGAGGACAGATACACTGAAGCTTTCTTT. V and J are TRBV10-3 and TRBJ1-1; D possibly corresponds to TRBD1 (5 bases). The CDR3 length is 13 residues. V was cut by 2 bases and J by 3 bases, with 7 bases left in between. Per the germline V gene, CDR1 is ENHRY and CDR2 is SYGVKD.

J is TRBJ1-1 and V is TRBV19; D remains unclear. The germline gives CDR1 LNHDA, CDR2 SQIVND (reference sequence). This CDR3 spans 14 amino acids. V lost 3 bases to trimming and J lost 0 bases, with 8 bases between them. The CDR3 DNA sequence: TGTGCCAGTAGTATTGGTATCATGAACACTGAAGCTTTCTTT. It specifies CASSIGIMNTEAFF.

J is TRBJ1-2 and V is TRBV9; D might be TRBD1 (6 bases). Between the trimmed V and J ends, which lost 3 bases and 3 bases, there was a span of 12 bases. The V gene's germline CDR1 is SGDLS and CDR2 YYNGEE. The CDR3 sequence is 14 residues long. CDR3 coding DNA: TGTGCCAGCAGCGCCACAGGGTTCGACTATGGCTACACCTTC. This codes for CASSATGFDYGYTF. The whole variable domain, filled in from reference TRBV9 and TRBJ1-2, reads DSGVTQTPKHLITATGQRVTLRCSPRSGDLSVYWYQQSLDQGLQFLIQYYNGEERAKGNILERFSAQQFPDLHSELNLSSLELGDSALYFCASSATGFDYGYTFGSGTRLTVV.

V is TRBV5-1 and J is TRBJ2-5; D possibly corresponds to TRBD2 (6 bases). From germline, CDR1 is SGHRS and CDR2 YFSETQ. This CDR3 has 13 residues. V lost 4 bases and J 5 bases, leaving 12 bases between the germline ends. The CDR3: CASSTGLQETQYF. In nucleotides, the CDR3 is TGCGCCAGCAGCACGGGACTGCAGGAGACCCAGTACTTC. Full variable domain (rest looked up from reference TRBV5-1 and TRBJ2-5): KAGVTQTPRYLIKTRGQQVTLSCSPISGHRSVSWYQQTPGQGLQFLFEYFSETQRNKGNFPGRFSGRQFSNSRSEMNVSTLELGDSALYLCASSTGLQETQYFGPGTRLLVL.

CDR3 nucleotides: TGTGCCAGTAGTACAACAGGGGAACATCAGCCCCAGCATTTT. Amino acid sequence: CASSTTGEHQPQHF. The chain is built from TRBV19 and TRBJ1-5, with 7 bases identical to TRBD1. Germline V gene lookup returns CDR1 LNHDA and CDR2 SQIVND (reference sequence). The CDR3 loop spans 14 amino acids. V gave up 4 bases and J gave up 5 bases; unmatched junction bases: 5. Filled out from reference TRBV19 and TRBJ1-5, the complete variable domain reads DGGITQSPKYLFRKEGQNVTLSCEQNLNHDAMYWYRQDPGQGLRLIYYSQIVNDFQKGDIAEGYSVSREKKESFPLTVTSAQKNPTAFYLCASSTTGEHQPQHFGDGTRLSIL.

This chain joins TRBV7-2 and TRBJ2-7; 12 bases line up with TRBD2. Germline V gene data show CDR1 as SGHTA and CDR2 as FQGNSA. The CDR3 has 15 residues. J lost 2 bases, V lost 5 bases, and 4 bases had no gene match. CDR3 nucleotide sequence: TGTGCCAGCAGCCCTAGCGGGAGGGTCCCCTACGAGCAGTACTTC. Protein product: CASSPSGRVPYEQYF.

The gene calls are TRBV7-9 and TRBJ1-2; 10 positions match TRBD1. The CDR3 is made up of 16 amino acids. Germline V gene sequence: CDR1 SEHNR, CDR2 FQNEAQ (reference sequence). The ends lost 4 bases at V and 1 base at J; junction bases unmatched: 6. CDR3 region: CASSSLDRGINYGYTF. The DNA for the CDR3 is TGTGCCAGCAGCTCCCTGGACAGGGGGATTAACTATGGCTACACCTTC.

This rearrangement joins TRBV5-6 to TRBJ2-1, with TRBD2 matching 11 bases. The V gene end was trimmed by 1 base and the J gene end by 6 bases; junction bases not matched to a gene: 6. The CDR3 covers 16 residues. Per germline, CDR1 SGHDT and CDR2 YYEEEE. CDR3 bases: TGTGCCAGCAGCTTGCCGGGACTAGCGGTCCCCAATGAGCAGTTCTTC. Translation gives CASSLPGLAVPNEQFF.